The 21 T cell receptor beta chains reported below all come from one sample, sequenced in a study of shared clonotypes between healthy human individuals. Only in-frame clones appear in the TCRdb table, and some are missing; sequencing was by immunoSEQ multiplex PCR. The repertoire holds some 1,600,000 clones, with 98% as singletons. The sequencing sample was made of naive CD4+ T cells sorted from blood. The subset is: CD45RA+ positively selected. The receptors come from a man under 40 in good health.

The chain recombines TRBV29-1 with TRBJ1-2, with unresolved D. The CDR3 has 15 residues. V lost 3 bases and J lost 0, with 14 bases in between. Germline V gene data show CDR1 as SQVTM and CDR2 as ANQGSEA. CDR3 in amino acids: CSVEVWGGPNYGYTF. The CDR3 DNA is TGCAGCGTTGAGGTCTGGGGAGGGCCTAACTATGGCTACACCTTC. The full variable domain, completed using reference TRBV29-1 and TRBJ1-2, is SAVISQKPSRDICQRGTSLTIQCQVDSQVTMMFWYRQQPGQSLTLIATANQGSEATYESGFVIDKFPISRPNLTFSTLTVSNMSPEDSSIYLCSVEVWGGPNYGYTFGSGTRLTVV.

The chain recombines TRBV7-2 with TRBJ2-2; TRBD1 might be the D (6 bases). CDR3 length: 16 amino acids. Germline V gene data show CDR1 as SGHTA and CDR2 as FQGNSA. V was cut by 2 bases and J by 1 base, with 11 bases left in between. CDR3 region: CASSLQPQGNTGELFF. The CDR3 nucleotides are TGTGCCAGCAGCTTACAACCACAGGGGAACACCGGGGAGCTGTTTTTT.

This clone has a single count. V gene TRBV5-1 combines with J gene TRBJ2-3; 14 nucleotides match TRBD2. The length of the CDR3 is 17 residues. Germline CDR1 and CDR2: SGHRS and YFSETQ. V dropped 0 bases and J dropped 4; count of bases not matched to a gene: 4. The CDR3 DNA reads as TGCGCCAGCAGCTTGGGACTAGCGGGAGGGCTTTCAGATACGCAGTATTTT. It codes for CASSLGLAGGLSDTQYF. The full variable domain, rest sourced from reference TRBV5-1 and TRBJ2-3, is KAGVTQTPRYLIKTRGQQVTLSCSPISGHRSVSWYQQTPGQGLQFLFEYFSETQRNKGNFPGRFSGRQFSNSRSEMNVSTLELGDSALYLCASSLGLAGGLSDTQYFGPGTRLTVL.

This chain links TRBV2 with TRBJ2-7, with 7 bases that match TRBD1. V shed 0 bases and J 3 bases; nucleotides not matched to a gene: 5. The CDR3 sequence is 15 residues long. Germline values: CDR1 SNHLY, CDR2 FYNNEI. CDR3 DNA sequence: TGTGCCAGCAGTGAAGCCTCGGGACAGTTCTACGAGCAGTACTTC. It translates to CASSEASGQFYEQYF.

This chain links TRBV2 with TRBJ1-1, with D perhaps matching TRBD1 (5 bases). The germline CDR1 and CDR2 sequences are SNHLY and FYNNEI. The length of the CDR3 is 15 residues. Trimming stripped 2 bases from V and 3 bases from J, with 13 bases between. In nucleotides, the CDR3 is TGTGCCAGCAGTGAAATGGGGGAATACGACACTGAAGCTTTCTTT. Encoded protein: CASSEMGEYDTEAFF.

This clone occurred once. The chain has TRBV6-6 and TRBJ2-7; D uncertain. Trimming shortened V by 0 bases and J by 2 bases, and 11 bases separated the two germline ends. There are 15 residues in the CDR3. CDR1 is MNHNY, CDR2 SVGAGI, per germline (reference sequence). The CDR3 loop is CASSYSGLGTYEQYF. CDR3 coding DNA: TGTGCCAGCAGTTACTCCGGGCTGGGTACCTACGAGCAGTACTTC.

The chain combines TRBV7-2 with TRBJ1-2; D not certain. V was shortened by 6 bases and J by 2 bases, with 13 bases between the two germline ends. The germline V gene has CDR1 SGHTA and CDR2 FQGNSA. This CDR3 has 14 amino acids. CDR3 DNA sequence: TGTGCCAGCAGGCTAACAGAAGGAAACTATGGCTACACCTTC. Its protein product is CASRLTEGNYGYTF.

The V gene is TRBV20-1, the J gene TRBJ2-1, with TRBD2 as a possible D gene (6 bases). The CDR3 totals 11 residues. The germline V gene has CDR1 DFQATT and CDR2 SNEGSKA (reference sequence). The V and J ends lost 7 bases and 2 bases respectively, with 6 bases between them. The CDR3 nucleotides read TGCAGTGTAGCGGCCTACAATGAGCAGTTCTTC. This codes for CSVAAYNEQFF.

The rearrangement joins TRBV2 to TRBJ2-3; D ambiguous. CDR3 size: 14 residues. V lost 1 base, J lost 7 bases, and 12 bases lay in between. Germline CDR1 reads SNHLY; CDR2 reads FYNNEI. The DNA of the CDR3 is TGTGCCAGCAGTGAAGGCGGTCAAGCTTATACGCAGTATTTT. It encodes CASSEGGQAYTQYF. The variable domain in full, completed from reference TRBV2 and TRBJ2-3, reads EPEVTQTPSHQVTQMGQEVILRCVPISNHLYFYWYRQILGQKVEFLVSFYNNEISEKSEIFDDQFSVERPDGSNFTLKIRSTKLEDSAMYFCASSEGGQAYTQYFGPGTRLTVL.

This rearrangement joins TRBV9 to TRBJ2-5, with TRBD2 matching 8 bases. Unmatched junction bases numbered 5, after V lost 0 bases and J lost 1 base. This CDR3 contains 16 residues. Germline CDR1 is SGDLS and CDR2 is YYNGEE. CDR3 loop: CASSVDLAGLQETQYF. The CDR3 region has the DNA TGTGCCAGCAGCGTAGACCTAGCGGGCCTCCAAGAGACCCAGTACTTC.

DNA of the CDR3: TGCGCCAGCAGTCGCTGGGGCGGCGACGAGCAGTACTTC. Translated, it gives CASSRWGGDEQYF. The rearrangement links TRBV5-1 to TRBJ2-7, with a weak D call TRBD1 (5 bases). The CDR3 is made up of 13 amino acids. Per the germline V gene, CDR1 is SGHRS and CDR2 is YFSETQ. Trimming cost V 5 bases and J 5 bases, with 14 bases left between them.

This chain connects TRBV30 to TRBJ2-7; 10 nucleotides match TRBD2. Germline trimming cut 5 bases from V and 3 bases from J; bases unmatched to any gene: 7. Germline V lookup: CDR1 GTSNPN, CDR2 SVGIG (reference sequence). CDR3 length: 14 amino acids. CDR3 amino acids: CAWGRRTSGYEQYF. The CDR3 DNA is TGTGCCTGGGGTCGCCGGACTAGCGGCTACGAGCAGTACTTC.

The gene calls are TRBV25-1 and TRBJ2-3; D gene unclear. The CDR3 consists of 15 residues. Per the germline V gene, CDR1 is MGHDK and CDR2 is SYGVNS. V was trimmed by 1 base and J by 1 base, leaving 9 bases between them. The CDR3 region is CASSEWVAGTDTQYF. In DNA, the CDR3 is TGTGCCAGCAGTGAATGGGTAGCCGGCACAGATACGCAGTATTTT.

This chain links TRBV7-7 with TRBJ2-6; D perhaps matches TRBD1 (6 bases). The V gene's germline CDR1 is SSHAT and CDR2 FNYEAQ (reference sequence). V was clipped by 5 bases and J by 0 bases, with 11 bases between them. The CDR3 covers 16 residues. The CDR3 bases are TGTGCCAGCAGCGTCGGGACAACCTCTGGGGCCAACGTCCTGACTTTC. It codes for CASSVGTTSGANVLTF.

The chain is built from TRBV19 and TRBJ1-5; 11 nucleotides agree with TRBD1. V lost 5 bases, J lost 5 bases, and 5 bases stayed unmatched. Germline V lookup: CDR1 LNHDA, CDR2 SQIVND (reference sequence). This CDR3 has 15 residues. CDR3 DNA: TGTGCCAGTAGTGTCGGGACAGGGGGTCATCAGCCCCAGCATTTT. Encoded protein: CASSVGTGGHQPQHF.

CDR3 DNA sequence: TGTGCCAGTAGTACGGGACAGGGGAGACTTGGCTACACCTTC. This sequence encodes CASSTGQGRLGYTF. The J gene is TRBJ1-2, the V gene TRBV19, with 10 positions matching TRBD1. V lost 4 bases and J lost 7; bases outside the gene matches: 6. Per germline, CDR1 LNHDA and CDR2 SQIVND (reference sequence). The CDR3 is 14 residues long.

The DNA for the CDR3 is TGTGCCAGCAGCCTTACCTTCAACTATGGCTACACCTTC. Protein: CASSLTFNYGYTF. This chain links TRBV6-4 with TRBJ1-2, with no clear D. The germline V and J ends were trimmed by 6 bases and 2 bases, with 10 bases remaining between them. CDR3 length: 13 amino acids. CDR1 and CDR2 from the germline V gene are MRHNA and SNTAGT.

This clone was observed a single time. The gene calls are TRBV7-9 and TRBJ1-2; 8 nucleotides agree with TRBD1. The CDR3 totals 14 residues. The V and J ends lost 4 bases and 2 bases, in that order; junction bases with no gene match: 3. The germline gives CDR1 SEHNR, CDR2 FQNEAQ (reference sequence). The DNA for the CDR3 is TGTGCCAGCAGCTCCAGACAGGGGAACTATGGCTACACCTTC. Amino acids: CASSSRQGNYGYTF.

The table lists this clone with a count of one. The V gene is TRBV7-9, the J gene TRBJ1-2; D not resolved. The CDR3 sequence is 17 residues long. The V gene lost 4 bases and the J gene lost 7 bases, with 25 bases spanning the gap. Per germline, CDR1 SEHNR and CDR2 FQNEAQ (reference sequence). The CDR3 loop reads CASSYLVGSGTRSGYTF. CDR3 coding DNA: TGTGCCAGCAGCTACCTAGTAGGGTCAGGTACAAGGTCTGGCTACACCTTC.

In nucleotides, the CDR3 is TGCGCCAGCAGGACAGACAGTACCTACAATGAGCAGTTCTTC. Protein: CASRTDSTYNEQFF. V is TRBV5-1 and J is TRBJ2-1, with D perhaps matching TRBD1 (5 bases). This CDR3 contains 14 residues. V lost 5 bases and J 2 bases, leaving 11 bases between the germline ends. Germline CDR1 is SGHRS and CDR2 is YFSETQ.

The chain employs TRBV28 and TRBJ1-1, with TRBD1 matching 9 bases. In germline, CDR1 is MDHEN, CDR2 SYDVKM. The CDR3 consists of 16 residues. The V and J ends lost 6 bases and 8 bases, in that order; junction bases with no gene match: 16. DNA for the CDR3: TGTGCCAGCAGAACCCGGGACAGGGTTCTGGGGTACGAAGCTTTCTTT. Its protein product is CASRTRDRVLGYEAFF. Based on the CDR3 plus reference TRBV28 and TRBJ1-1, the full variable domain is DVKVTQSSRYLVKRTGEKVFLECVQDMDHENMFWYRQDPGLGLRLIYFSYDVKMKEKGDIPEGYSVSREKKERFSLILESASTNQTSMYLCASRTRDRVLGYEAFFGQGTRLTVV.